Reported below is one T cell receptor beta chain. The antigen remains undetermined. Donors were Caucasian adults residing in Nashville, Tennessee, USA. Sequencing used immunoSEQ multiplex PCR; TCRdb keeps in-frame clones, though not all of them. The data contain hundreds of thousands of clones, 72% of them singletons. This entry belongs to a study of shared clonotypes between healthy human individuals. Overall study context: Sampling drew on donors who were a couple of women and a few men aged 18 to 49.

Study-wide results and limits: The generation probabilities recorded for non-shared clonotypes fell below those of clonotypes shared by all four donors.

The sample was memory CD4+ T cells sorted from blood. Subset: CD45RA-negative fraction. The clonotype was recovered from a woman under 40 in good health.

CDR3 in amino acids: CASSPRERDTQYF. CDR3 nucleotide sequence: TGCGCCAGCAGTCCCAGGGAAAGAGATACGCAGTATTTT. The chain links TRBV10-1 to TRBJ2-3, with D possibly TRBD1 on 5 matching bases. Trimming pared 5 bases from V and 5 bases from J, leaving 11 bases between. Germline V gene lookup returns CDR1 WNHNN and CDR2 SYGVQD (reference sequence). This CDR3 has 13 amino acids.